These 20 T cell receptor beta chains were all obtained from the same sample, sequenced in a study of PD-1 blockade in classical Hodgkin lymphoma. Clones were sequenced by immunoSEQ multiplex PCR, and TCRdb holds only the in-frame ones, with some missing. The data show 30,000 or so clones, with around 80% seen just once and approximately 17% held by the top ten. This sample's time point: cycle 4 day 1 (C4D1), after 6 weeks of nivolumab. There was relapse after autologous stem cell transplantation in every patient, and there was variation in brentuximab vedotin exposure. The sample consisted of peripheral blood mononuclear cells (PBMCs), taken before the fourth cycle of nivolumab. The receptors originated from a human donor with classical Hodgkin lymphoma.

This clone was observed a single time. An end of the junction differs from the germline gene, which may be a read error. The chain joins TRBV5-3 to TRBJ1-2, with a possible D match to TRBD1 (6 bases). TRBV5-3 falls under the ORF class, with uncertain function. The CDR3 is made up of 14 amino acids. The CDR3 reads CASSSQGGAYGYTF. CDR3 nucleotide sequence: TGTGCCAGCAGCTCACAGGGTGGAGCCTATGGCTACACCTTC.

The genes are TRBV6-6 and TRBJ1-1; maybe TRBD1 (5 bases). Germline loops: CDR1 MNHNY, CDR2 SVGAGI (reference sequence). The V and J ends lost 8 bases and 4 bases respectively, with 11 bases between them. The CDR3 covers 12 residues. CDR3: CASGKQATEAFF. CDR3 nucleotide sequence: TGTGCCAGCGGGAAACAGGCCACTGAAGCTTTCTTT.

A single count supports this clone. The V call is TRBV6-4, the J call TRBJ2-1; 11 bases line up with TRBD2. From germline, CDR1 is MRHNA and CDR2 SNTAGT. J was trimmed by 7 bases and V by 5 bases; bases with no gene match: 7. The CDR3 has 15 amino acids. CDR3 residues: CASSSGTSGGNEQFF. CDR3 bases: TGTGCCAGCAGTTCAGGGACTAGCGGTGGAAATGAGCAGTTCTTC.

V usage is TRBV7-2 and J usage is TRBJ1-1; 9 bases map to TRBD1. V lost 3 bases to trimming and J lost 11 bases; unmatched junction nucleotides: 7. Germline V gives CDR1 SGHTA, CDR2 FQGNSA. The CDR3 runs to 13 residues. Written as DNA, the CDR3 is TGTGCCAGCAGCTTTACAGGGGGCGCGGATGCTTTCTTT. Amino acid sequence: CASSFTGGADAFF.

This sequence joins TRBV28 and TRBJ1-2, with D perhaps TRBD1 (6 bases). V was shortened by 4 bases and J by 4 bases, with 10 bases between the two germline ends. This CDR3 is 13 amino acids long. Germline CDR1 and CDR2: MDHEN and SYDVKM. DNA for the CDR3: TGTGCCAGCAGTTCGACAGGTTCCTATGGCTACACCTTC. Encoded protein: CASSSTGSYGYTF.

The V gene is TRBV6-1, the J gene TRBJ1-2; D perhaps matches TRBD1 (6 bases). V was cut by 6 bases and J by 3 bases, with 14 bases left in between. This CDR3 is built from 14 residues. Per the germline V gene, CDR1 is MNHNS and CDR2 is SASEGT. CDR3 loop: CASRWGQSHYGYTF. The CDR3 DNA follows: TGTGCCAGCAGATGGGGGCAGAGTCACTATGGCTACACCTTC.

V is TRBV28 and J is TRBJ2-5, with D perhaps assigned TRBD1 or TRBD2 (5 bases each). Trimming took 4 bases from V and 4 from J, leaving 7 bases between them. The CDR3 is made up of 12 amino acids. Germline CDR1 and CDR2: MDHEN and SYDVKM. The CDR3 region is CASSSGTETQYF. CDR3 coding DNA: TGTGCCAGCAGTTCTGGGACAGAGACCCAGTACTTC. Full variable domain (rest looked up from reference TRBV28 and TRBJ2-5): DVKVTQSSRYLVKRTGEKVFLECVQDMDHENMFWYRQDPGLGLRLIYFSYDVKMKEKGDIPEGYSVSREKKERFSLILESASTNQTSMYLCASSSGTETQYFGPGTRLLVL.

The gene calls are TRBV5-1 and TRBJ2-3; D possibly matches TRBD1 or TRBD2 (5 bases each). Deletions cut 5 bases from V and 2 bases from J, with 12 bases between. The germline V gene encodes CDR1 SGHRS and CDR2 YFSETQ. The CDR3 is made up of 14 amino acids. CDR3 nucleotides: TGCGCCAGCAGTAGGGGACCAGTCACAGATACGCAGTATTTT. Translation: CASSRGPVTDTQYF.

The chain recombines TRBV4-1 with TRBJ2-1, with TRBD2 as a possible D gene (5 bases). This CDR3 region has 16 residues. V lost 5 bases and J 0 bases, leaving 14 bases between the germline ends. In germline, CDR1 is MGHRA, CDR2 YSYEKL. The CDR3 DNA reads as TGCGCCAGCAGCGGATCAGCGGCAAGCTCCTACAATGAGCAGTTCTTC. Residues: CASSGSAASSYNEQFF.

V is TRBV6-6 and J is TRBJ1-2; 7 nucleotides match TRBD1. CDR3 length: 13 amino acids. Trimming cost V 6 bases and J 5 bases; bases outside gene matches: 6. Germline CDR1 reads MNHNY; CDR2 reads SVGAGI (reference sequence). CDR3 in DNA: TGTGCCAGCAGCCCGACAGGGAATTATGGCTACACCTTC. This encodes CASSPTGNYGYTF.

The CDR3 DNA reads as TGTGCCAGCAGCGGGATTCAGGGTAGCTATGGCTACACCTTC. Its translation is CASSGIQGSYGYTF. The chain recombines TRBV9 with TRBJ1-2, with D possibly being TRBD1 (5 bases). V was clipped by 3 bases and J by 4 bases, with 13 bases between them. Germline lookup yields CDR1 SGDLS and CDR2 YYNGEE. This CDR3 region has 14 residues.

In DNA, the CDR3 is TGTGCCAGCAGCTTATACCACAGGGGGCAGTTGTTTGACACCGGGGAGCTGTTTTTT. Its translation: CASSLYHRGQLFDTGELFF. J is TRBJ2-2 and V is TRBV7-3, with 9 nucleotides matching TRBD1. Unmatched junction bases numbered 13, after V lost 2 bases and J lost 3 bases. The CDR3 sequence is 19 residues long. Germline-derived CDR1 and CDR2 are SGHTA and FQGTGA.

V gene TRBV7-6 combines with J gene TRBJ1-1; 10 bases align to TRBD1. The CDR3 sequence is 17 residues long. Germline V gene sequence: CDR1 SGHVS, CDR2 FNYEAQ. The V gene end was trimmed by 1 base and the J gene end by 3 bases; junction bases not matched to a gene: 8. CDR3 DNA sequence: TGTGCCAGCAGCTTAGATTGGGGGGACAGGGGCTACACTGAAGCTTTCTTT. Translating it yields CASSLDWGDRGYTEAFF.

This rearrangement joins TRBV7-2 to TRBJ1-5; the D is unclear. V was shortened by 1 base and J by 0 bases, with 4 bases between the two germline ends. Germline loops: CDR1 SGHTA, CDR2 FQGNSA. This CDR3 comprises 14 residues. CDR3 sequence reads: CASSLGNSNQPQHF. In DNA form, the CDR3 reads TGTGCCAGCAGCTTAGGAAATAGCAATCAGCCCCAGCATTTT.

A word on this clone: The same CDR3 is also encoded by other DNA sequences in this sample. V and J are TRBV4-3 and TRBJ1-6; tentative D call: TRBD1 (5 bases). Germline loops: CDR1 LGHNA, CDR2 YSLEER. CDR3 length: 14 amino acids. V was shortened by 1 base and J by 7 bases, with 8 bases between the two germline ends. CDR3 amino acids: CASSQGRGNSPLHF. The CDR3 DNA is TGCGCCAGCAGCCAAGGGCGGGGGAATTCACCCCTCCACTTT.

The V and J genes are TRBV9 and TRBJ2-2; weak D call: TRBD1 (5 bases). Germline values: CDR1 SGDLS, CDR2 YYNGEE. V lost 3 bases and J lost 5, with 8 bases in between. CDR3 length equals 13 residues. Here the CDR3 reads CASSGTPTGELFF. The CDR3 bases are TGTGCCAGCAGCGGGACACCAACCGGGGAGCTGTTTTTT.

In DNA, the CDR3 is TGTGCCACCAGCAGAGATTGGGGACCGATGGGCACTGAAGCTTTCTTT. It translates to CATSRDWGPMGTEAFF. The chain couples TRBV15 to TRBJ1-1, with D possibly matching TRBD1 (5 bases). Trimming removed 0 bases at V and 4 bases at J, with 15 bases between. The CDR3 is made up of 16 amino acids. The germline gives CDR1 LNHNV, CDR2 YYDKDF (reference sequence).

The DNA for the CDR3 is TGTGCCAGCAGCTTAGCGGGGGGGCCGTCAAACGAGCAGTACTTC. It encodes CASSLAGGPSNEQYF. The chain employs TRBV7-9 and TRBJ2-5; possibly TRBD2 for D (7 bases). The DNA end lines up better with TRBJ2-7; the J call may be wrong. Germline-derived CDR1 and CDR2 are SEHNR and FQNEAQ (reference sequence). The CDR3 spans 15 residues.

The genes are TRBV5-1 and TRBJ2-3; 7 bases are shared with TRBD1. CDR1 is SGHRS and CDR2 is YFSETQ in the germline V gene. Unmatched junction bases numbered 4, after V lost 4 bases and J lost 2 bases. The CDR3 has 14 residues. The CDR3 DNA reads as TGCGCCAGCAGCCCCAGGGGGATCACAGATACGCAGTATTTT. It specifies CASSPRGITDTQYF.

This clone occurred once. This chain links TRBV19 with TRBJ1-5; D remains ambiguous. Looked up from germline, CDR1 is LNHDA and CDR2 is SQIVND (reference sequence). Trimming removed 0 bases at V and 1 base at J, with 7 bases between. There are 15 residues in the CDR3. The CDR3 protein is CASSIDDGSNQPQHF. The CDR3, as DNA: TGTGCCAGTAGTATAGATGACGGCAGCAATCAGCCCCAGCATTTT.